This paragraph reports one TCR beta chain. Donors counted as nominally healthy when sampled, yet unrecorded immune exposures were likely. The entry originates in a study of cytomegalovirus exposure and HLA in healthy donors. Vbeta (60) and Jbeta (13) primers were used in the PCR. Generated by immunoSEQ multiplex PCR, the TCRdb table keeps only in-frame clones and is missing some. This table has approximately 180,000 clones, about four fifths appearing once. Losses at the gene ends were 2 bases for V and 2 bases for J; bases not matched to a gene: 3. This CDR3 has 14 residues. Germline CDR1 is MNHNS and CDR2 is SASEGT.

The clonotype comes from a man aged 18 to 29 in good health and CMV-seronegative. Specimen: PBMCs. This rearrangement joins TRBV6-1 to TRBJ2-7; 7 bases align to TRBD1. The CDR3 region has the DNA TGTGCCAGCAGTGAAACAGGGGCCACCTACGAGCAGTACTTC. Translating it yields CASSETGATYEQYF.